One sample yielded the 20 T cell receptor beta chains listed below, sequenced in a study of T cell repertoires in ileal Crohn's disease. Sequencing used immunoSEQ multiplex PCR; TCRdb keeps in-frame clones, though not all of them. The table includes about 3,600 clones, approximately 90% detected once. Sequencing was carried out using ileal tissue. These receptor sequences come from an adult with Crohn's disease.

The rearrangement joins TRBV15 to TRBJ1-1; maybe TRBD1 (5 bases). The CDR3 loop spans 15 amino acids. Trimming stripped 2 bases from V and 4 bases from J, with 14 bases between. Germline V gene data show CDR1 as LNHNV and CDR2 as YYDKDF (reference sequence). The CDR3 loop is CATSRSGPRTTEAFF. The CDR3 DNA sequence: TGTGCCACCAGCAGATCGGGACCGCGGACCACTGAAGCTTTCTTT.

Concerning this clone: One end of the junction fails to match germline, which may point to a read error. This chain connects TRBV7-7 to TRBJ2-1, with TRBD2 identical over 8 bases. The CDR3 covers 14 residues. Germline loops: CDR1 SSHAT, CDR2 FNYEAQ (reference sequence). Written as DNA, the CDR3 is TGTGCTAGCAGCTTAGGCGGGAGGTCAAGGGAGCAGTTCTTC. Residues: CASSLGGRSREQFF.

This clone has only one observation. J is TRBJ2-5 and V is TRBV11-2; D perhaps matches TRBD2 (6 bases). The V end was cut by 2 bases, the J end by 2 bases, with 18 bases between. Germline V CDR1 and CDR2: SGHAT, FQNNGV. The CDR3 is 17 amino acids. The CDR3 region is CASSLRAPGTWQETQYF. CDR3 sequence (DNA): TGTGCCAGCAGCTTAAGGGCGCCCGGGACTTGGCAAGAGACCCAGTACTTC. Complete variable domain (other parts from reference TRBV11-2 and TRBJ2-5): EAGVAQSPRYKIIEKRQSVAFWCNPISGHATLYWYQQILGQGPKLLIQFQNNGVVDDSQLPKDRFSAERLKGVDSTLKIQPAKLEDSAVYLCASSLRAPGTWQETQYFGPGTRLLVL.

The CDR3 spells CASSPRTSLGNEQFF. CDR3 DNA sequence: TGTGCCAGCAGCCCGCGGACTAGCTTGGGGAATGAGCAGTTCTTC. V is TRBV7-9 and J is TRBJ2-1; 8 bases align to TRBD2. CDR3 length: 15 residues. With 5 bases clipped from V and 7 bases from J, the junction kept 10 bases outside the gene matches. The germline V gene encodes CDR1 SEHNR and CDR2 FQNEAQ (reference sequence).

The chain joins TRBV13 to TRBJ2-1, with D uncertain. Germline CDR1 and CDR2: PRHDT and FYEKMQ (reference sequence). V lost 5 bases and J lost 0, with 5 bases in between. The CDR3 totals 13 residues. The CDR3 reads CASSLVSYNEQFF. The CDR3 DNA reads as TGTGCCAGCAGCCTGGTCTCCTACAATGAGCAGTTCTTC.

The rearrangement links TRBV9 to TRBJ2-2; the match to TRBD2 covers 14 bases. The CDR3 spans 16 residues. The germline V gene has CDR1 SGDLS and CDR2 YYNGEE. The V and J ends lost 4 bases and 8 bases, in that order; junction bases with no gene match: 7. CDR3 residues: CASSPGLAGGSGELFF. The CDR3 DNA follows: TGTGCCAGCAGCCCTGGACTAGCGGGGGGCTCAGGGGAGCTGTTTTTT.

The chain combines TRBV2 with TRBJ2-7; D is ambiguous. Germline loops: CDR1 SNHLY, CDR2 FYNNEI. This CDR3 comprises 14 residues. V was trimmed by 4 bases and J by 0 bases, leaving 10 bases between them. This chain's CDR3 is CASSGVADSYEQYF. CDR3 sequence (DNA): TGTGCCAGCAGTGGGGTAGCAGACTCCTACGAGCAGTACTTC.

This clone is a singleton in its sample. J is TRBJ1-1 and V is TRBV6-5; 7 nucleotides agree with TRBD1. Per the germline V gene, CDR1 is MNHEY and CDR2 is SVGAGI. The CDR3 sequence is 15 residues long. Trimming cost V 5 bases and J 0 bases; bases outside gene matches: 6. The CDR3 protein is CASSMGQTMNTEAFF. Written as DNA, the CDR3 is TGTGCCAGCAGTATGGGACAGACTATGAACACTGAAGCTTTCTTT.

The CDR3 DNA reads TGCGCCAGCACCCCAGGGGGCGCTCAGGAAAAACTGTTTTTT. It codes for CASTPGGAQEKLFF. V usage is TRBV5-1 and J usage is TRBJ1-4, with 8 bases aligning to TRBD1. In germline, CDR1 is SGHRS, CDR2 YFSETQ. The CDR3 contains 14 residues. Trimming removed 6 bases from V and 8 bases from J; junction bases left unmatched: 9.

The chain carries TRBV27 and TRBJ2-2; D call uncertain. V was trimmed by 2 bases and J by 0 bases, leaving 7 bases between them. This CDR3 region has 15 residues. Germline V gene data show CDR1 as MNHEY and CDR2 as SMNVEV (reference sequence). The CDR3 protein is CASSLHGPNTGELFF. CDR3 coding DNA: TGTGCCAGCAGTTTACACGGGCCGAACACCGGGGAGCTGTTTTTT.

The CDR3 is CASSGGEKLFF. The CDR3 nucleotides are TGTGCCAGCAGCGGGGGAGAAAAACTGTTTTTT. The genes are TRBV6-5 and TRBJ1-4; perhaps TRBD1 as D (5 bases). The V gene's germline CDR1 is MNHEY and CDR2 SVGAGI. The ends were cut back, 6 bases at V and 8 bases at J, with 7 bases in the middle. The CDR3 has 11 residues.

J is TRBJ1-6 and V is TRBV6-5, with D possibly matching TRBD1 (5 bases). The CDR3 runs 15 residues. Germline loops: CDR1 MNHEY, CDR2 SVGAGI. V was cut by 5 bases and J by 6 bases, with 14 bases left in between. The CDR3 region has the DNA TGTGCCAGCAGTCTATCCCTACAGGCTAATTCACCCCTCCACTTT. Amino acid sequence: CASSLSLQANSPLHF.

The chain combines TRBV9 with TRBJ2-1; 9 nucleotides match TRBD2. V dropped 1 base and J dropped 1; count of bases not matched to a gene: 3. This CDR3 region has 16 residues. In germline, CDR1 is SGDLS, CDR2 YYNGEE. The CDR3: CASSVLSGRSYNEQFF. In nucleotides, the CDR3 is TGTGCCAGCAGCGTACTTAGCGGGAGATCCTACAATGAGCAGTTCTTC. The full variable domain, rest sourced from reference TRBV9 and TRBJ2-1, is DSGVTQTPKHLITATGQRVTLRCSPRSGDLSVYWYQQSLDQGLQFLIQYYNGEERAKGNILERFSAQQFPDLHSELNLSSLELGDSALYFCASSVLSGRSYNEQFFGPGTRLTVL.

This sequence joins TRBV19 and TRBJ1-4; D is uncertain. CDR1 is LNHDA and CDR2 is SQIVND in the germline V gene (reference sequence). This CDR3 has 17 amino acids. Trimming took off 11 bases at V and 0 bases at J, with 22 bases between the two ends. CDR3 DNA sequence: TGTGCCTCCTCCCCGGATAAGAGGGTTGCAACTAATGAAAAACTGTTTTTT. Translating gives CASSPDKRVATNEKLFF. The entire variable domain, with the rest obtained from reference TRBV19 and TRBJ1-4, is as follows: DGGITQSPKYLFRKEGQNVTLSCEQNLNHDAMYWYRQDPGQGLRLIYYSQIVNDFQKGDIAEGYSVSREKKESFPLTVTSAQKNPTAFYLCASSPDKRVATNEKLFFGSGTQLSVL.

The CDR3 sequence: CASSEAGGEGRETQYF. The CDR3 nucleotides are TGTGCCAGCAGTGAAGCGGGTGGGGAGGGACGAGAGACCCAGTACTTC. This chain links TRBV6-1 with TRBJ2-5; TRBD2 aligns across 7 bases. Looked up from germline, CDR1 is MNHNS and CDR2 is SASEGT. V dropped 0 bases and J dropped 4; count of bases not matched to a gene: 8. The CDR3 spans 16 residues.

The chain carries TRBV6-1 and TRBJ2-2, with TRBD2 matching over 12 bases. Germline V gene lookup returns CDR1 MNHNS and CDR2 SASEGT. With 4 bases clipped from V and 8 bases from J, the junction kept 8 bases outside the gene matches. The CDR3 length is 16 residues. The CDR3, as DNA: TGTGCCAGCAGTGCCCAACTAGCGGGAGGTTTAGGGGAGCTGTTTTTT. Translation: CASSAQLAGGLGELFF.

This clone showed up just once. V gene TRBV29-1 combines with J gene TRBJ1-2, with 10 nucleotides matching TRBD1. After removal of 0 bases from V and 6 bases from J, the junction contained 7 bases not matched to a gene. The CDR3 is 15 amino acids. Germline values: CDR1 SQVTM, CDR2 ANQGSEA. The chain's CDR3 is CSVEDGTGDWDGYTF. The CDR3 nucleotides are TGCAGCGTTGAAGACGGGACAGGGGATTGGGATGGCTACACCTTC.

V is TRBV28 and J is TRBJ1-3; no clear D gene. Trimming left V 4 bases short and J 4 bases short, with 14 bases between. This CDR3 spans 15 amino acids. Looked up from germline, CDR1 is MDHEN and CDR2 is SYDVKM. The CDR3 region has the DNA TGTGCCAGCAGTTCCCCTAGAGTATCCGGAAACACCATATATTTT. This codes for CASSSPRVSGNTIYF. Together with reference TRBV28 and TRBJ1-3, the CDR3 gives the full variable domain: DVKVTQSSRYLVKRTGEKVFLECVQDMDHENMFWYRQDPGLGLRLIYFSYDVKMKEKGDIPEGYSVSREKKERFSLILESASTNQTSMYLCASSSPRVSGNTIYFGEGSWLTVV.

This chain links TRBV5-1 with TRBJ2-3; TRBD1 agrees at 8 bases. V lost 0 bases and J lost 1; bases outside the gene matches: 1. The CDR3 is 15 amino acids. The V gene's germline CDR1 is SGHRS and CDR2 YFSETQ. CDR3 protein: CASSLEDRGTDTQYF. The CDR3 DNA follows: TGCGCCAGCAGCTTGGAGGACAGGGGCACAGATACGCAGTATTTT.

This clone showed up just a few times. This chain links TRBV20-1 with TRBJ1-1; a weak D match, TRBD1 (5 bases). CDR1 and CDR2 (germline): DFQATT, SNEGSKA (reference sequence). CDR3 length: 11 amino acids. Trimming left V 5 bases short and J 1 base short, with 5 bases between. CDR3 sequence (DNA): TGCAGTGCTCAGGGGAACACTGAAGCTTTCTTT. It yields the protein CSAQGNTEAFF.